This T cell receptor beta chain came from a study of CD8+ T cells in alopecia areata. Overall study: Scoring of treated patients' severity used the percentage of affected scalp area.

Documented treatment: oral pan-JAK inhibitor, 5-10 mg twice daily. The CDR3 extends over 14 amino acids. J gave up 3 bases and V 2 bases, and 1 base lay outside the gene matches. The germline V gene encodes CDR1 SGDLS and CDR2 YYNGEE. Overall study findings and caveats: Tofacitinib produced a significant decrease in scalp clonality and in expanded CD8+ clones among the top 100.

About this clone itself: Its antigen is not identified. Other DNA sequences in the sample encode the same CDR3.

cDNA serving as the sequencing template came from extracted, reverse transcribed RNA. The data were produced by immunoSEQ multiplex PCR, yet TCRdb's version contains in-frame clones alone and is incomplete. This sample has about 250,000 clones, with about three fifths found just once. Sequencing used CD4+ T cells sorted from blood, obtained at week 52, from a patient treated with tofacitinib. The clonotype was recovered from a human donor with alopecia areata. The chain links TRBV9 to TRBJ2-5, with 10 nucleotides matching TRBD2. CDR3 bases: TGTGCCAGCAGCGTGAGCGGGGGGGAAGAGACCCAGTACTTC. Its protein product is CASSVSGGEETQYF.